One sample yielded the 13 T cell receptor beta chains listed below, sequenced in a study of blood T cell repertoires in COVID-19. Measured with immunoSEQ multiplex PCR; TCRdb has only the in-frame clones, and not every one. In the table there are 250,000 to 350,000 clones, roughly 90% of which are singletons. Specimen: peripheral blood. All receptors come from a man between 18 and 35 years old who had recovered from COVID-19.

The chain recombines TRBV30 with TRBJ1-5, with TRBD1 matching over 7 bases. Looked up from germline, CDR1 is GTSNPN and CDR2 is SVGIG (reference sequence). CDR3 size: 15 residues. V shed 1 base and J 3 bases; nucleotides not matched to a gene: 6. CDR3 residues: CAWSAQGTVNQPQHF. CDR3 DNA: TGTGCCTGGAGTGCCCAGGGGACAGTCAATCAGCCCCAGCATTTT. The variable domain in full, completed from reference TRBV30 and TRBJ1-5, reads SQTIHQWPATLVQPVGSPLSLECTVEGTSNPNLYWYRQAAGRGLQLLFYSVGIGQISSEVPQNLSASRPQDRQFILSSKKLLLSDSGFYLCAWSAQGTVNQPQHFGDGTRLSIL.

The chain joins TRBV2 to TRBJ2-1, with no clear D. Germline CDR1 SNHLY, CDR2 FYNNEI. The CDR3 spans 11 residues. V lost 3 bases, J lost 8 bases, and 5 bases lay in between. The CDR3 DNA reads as TGTGCCAGCAGTGAGGAGTATGAGCAGTTCTTC. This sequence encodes CASSEEYEQFF.

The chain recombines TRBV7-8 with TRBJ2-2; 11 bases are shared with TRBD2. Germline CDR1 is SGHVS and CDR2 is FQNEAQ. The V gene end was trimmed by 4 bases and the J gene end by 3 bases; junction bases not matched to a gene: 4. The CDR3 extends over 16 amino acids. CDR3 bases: TGTGCCAGCAGCTCCTGGACTAGCGGGTACACCGGGGAGCTGTTTTTT. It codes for CASSSWTSGYTGELFF. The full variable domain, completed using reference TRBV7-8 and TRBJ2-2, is GAGVSQSPRYKVAKRGQDVALRCDPISGHVSLFWYQQALGQGPEFLTYFQNEAQLDKSGLPSDRFFAERPEGSVSTLKIQRTQQEDSAVYLCASSSWTSGYTGELFFGEGSRLTVL.

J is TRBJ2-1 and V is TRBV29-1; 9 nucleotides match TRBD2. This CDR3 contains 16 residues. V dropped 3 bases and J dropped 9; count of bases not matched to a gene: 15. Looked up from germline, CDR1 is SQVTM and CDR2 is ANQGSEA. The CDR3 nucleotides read TGCAGCGTTGATCACGGGCCTGGGACTAGCTTAATTGAGCAGTTCTTC. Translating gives CSVDHGPGTSLIEQFF.

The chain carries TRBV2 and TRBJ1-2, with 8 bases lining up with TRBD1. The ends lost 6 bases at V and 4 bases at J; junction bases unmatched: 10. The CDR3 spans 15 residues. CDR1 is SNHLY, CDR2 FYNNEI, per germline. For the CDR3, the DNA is TGTGCCAGCAGAGACGTACAGGGGGGTGGCTATGGCTACACCTTC. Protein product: CASRDVQGGGYGYTF.

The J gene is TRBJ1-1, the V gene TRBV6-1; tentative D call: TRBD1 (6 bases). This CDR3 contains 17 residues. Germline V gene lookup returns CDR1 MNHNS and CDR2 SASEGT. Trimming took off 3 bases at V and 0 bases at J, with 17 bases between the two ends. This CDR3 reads CASSDRIGGLMNTEAFF. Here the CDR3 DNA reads TGTGCCAGCAGTGACCGGATAGGGGGTCTCATGAACACTGAAGCTTTCTTT.

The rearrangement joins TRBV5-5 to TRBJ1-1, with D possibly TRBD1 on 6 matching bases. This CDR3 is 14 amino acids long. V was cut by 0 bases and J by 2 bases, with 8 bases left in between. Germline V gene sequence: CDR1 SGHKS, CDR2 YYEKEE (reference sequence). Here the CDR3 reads CASSLGQANTEAFF. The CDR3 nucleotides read TGTGCCAGCAGCTTGGGACAGGCTAACACTGAAGCTTTCTTT.

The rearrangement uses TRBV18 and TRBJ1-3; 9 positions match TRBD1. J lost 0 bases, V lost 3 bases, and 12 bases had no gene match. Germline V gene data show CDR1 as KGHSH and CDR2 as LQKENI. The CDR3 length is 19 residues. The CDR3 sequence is CASSPRTGAIPLSGNTIYF. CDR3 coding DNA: TGTGCCAGCTCACCTCGGACAGGGGCGATACCCCTCTCTGGAAACACCATATATTTT.

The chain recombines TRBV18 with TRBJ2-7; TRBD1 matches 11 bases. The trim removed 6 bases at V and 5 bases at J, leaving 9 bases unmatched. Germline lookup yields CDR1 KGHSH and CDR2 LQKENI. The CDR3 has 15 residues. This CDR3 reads CASSPRTGGFHEQYF. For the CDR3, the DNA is TGTGCCAGCTCCCCTCGGACAGGGGGCTTTCACGAGCAGTACTTC.

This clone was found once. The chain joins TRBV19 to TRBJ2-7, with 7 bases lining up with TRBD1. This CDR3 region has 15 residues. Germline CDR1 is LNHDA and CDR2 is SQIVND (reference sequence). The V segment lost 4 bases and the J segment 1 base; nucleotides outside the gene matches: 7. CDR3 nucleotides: TGTGCCAGTAGTAAGGGGACAGACCAGTCCTACGAGCAGTACTTC. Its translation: CASSKGTDQSYEQYF. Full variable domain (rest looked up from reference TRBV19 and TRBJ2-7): DGGITQSPKYLFRKEGQNVTLSCEQNLNHDAMYWYRQDPGQGLRLIYYSQIVNDFQKGDIAEGYSVSREKKESFPLTVTSAQKNPTAFYLCASSKGTDQSYEQYFGPGTRLTVT.

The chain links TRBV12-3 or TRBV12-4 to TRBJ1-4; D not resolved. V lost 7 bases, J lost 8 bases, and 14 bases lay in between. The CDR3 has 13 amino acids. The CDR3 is CASTSFRREKLFF. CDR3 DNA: TGTGCCAGCACCTCATTTCGCAGAGAAAAACTGTTTTTT.

CDR3 in DNA: TGTGCCAGCAGCTCCTACCCAGGGGCCCCAGATACGCAGTATTTT. It yields the protein CASSSYPGAPDTQYF. V gene TRBV5-4 combines with J gene TRBJ2-3; possible D gene TRBD1, 6 bases. Germline CDR1 is SGHNT and CDR2 is YYREEE (reference sequence). The CDR3 has 15 residues. Trimming shortened V by 3 bases and J by 4 bases, and 15 bases separated the two germline ends. The full variable domain, rest sourced from reference TRBV5-4 and TRBJ2-3, is ETGVTQSPTHLIKTRGQQVTLRCSSQSGHNTVSWYQQALGQGPQFIFQYYREEENGRGNFPPRFSGLQFPNYSSELNVNALELDDSALYLCASSSYPGAPDTQYFGPGTRLTVL.

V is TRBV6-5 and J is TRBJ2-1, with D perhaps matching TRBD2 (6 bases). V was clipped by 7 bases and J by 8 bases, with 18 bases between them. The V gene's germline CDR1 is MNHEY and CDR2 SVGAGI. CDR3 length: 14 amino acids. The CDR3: CASTKVGSSYEQFF. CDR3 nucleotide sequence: TGTGCCAGCACAAAGGTCGGGAGTTCGTATGAGCAGTTCTTC.